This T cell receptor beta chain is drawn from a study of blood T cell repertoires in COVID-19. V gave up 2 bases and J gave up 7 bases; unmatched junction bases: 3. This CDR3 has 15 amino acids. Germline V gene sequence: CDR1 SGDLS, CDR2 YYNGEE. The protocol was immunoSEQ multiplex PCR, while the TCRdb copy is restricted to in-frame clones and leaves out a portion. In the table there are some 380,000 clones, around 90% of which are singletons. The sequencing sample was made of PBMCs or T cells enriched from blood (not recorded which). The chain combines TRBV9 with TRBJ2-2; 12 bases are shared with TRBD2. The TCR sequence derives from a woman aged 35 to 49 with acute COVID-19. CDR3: CASSVRTSGDGELFF. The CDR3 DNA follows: TGTGCCAGCAGCGTCCGGACTAGCGGGGACGGGGAGCTGTTTTTT.